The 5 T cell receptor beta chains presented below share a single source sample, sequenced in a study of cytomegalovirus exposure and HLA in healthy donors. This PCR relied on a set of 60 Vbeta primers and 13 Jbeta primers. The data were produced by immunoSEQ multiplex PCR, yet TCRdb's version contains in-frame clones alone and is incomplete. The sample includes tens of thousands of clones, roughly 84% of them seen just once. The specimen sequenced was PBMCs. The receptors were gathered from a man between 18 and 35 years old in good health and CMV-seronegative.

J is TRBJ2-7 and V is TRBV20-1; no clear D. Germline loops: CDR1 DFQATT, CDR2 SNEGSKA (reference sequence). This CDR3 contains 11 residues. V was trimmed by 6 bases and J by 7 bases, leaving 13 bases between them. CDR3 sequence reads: CSASLEWEQYF. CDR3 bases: TGCAGTGCGTCATTAGAGTGGGAGCAGTACTTC.

DNA of the CDR3: TGTGCCAGCAGTGCTAGCGGGAGTAGGGCCTACAATGAGCAGTTCTTC. Its protein product is CASSASGSRAYNEQFF. The chain uses TRBV6-1 and TRBJ2-1, with TRBD2 matching over 10 bases. The ends lost 4 bases at V and 2 bases at J; junction bases unmatched: 5. Germline values: CDR1 MNHNS, CDR2 SASEGT. The CDR3 extends over 16 amino acids.

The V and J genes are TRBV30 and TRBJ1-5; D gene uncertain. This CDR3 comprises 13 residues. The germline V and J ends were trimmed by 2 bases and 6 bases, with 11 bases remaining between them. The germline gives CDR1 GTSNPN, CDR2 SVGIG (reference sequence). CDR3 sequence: CAWSRAGGQPQHF. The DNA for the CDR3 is TGTGCCTGGAGTCGGGCCGGAGGTCAGCCCCAGCATTTT.

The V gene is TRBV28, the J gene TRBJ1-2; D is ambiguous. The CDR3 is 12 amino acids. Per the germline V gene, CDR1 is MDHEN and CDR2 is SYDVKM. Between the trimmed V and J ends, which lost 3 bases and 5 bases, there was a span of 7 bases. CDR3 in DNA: TGTGCCAGCAGTTTTCCGGTGTATGGCTACACCTTC. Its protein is CASSFPVYGYTF.

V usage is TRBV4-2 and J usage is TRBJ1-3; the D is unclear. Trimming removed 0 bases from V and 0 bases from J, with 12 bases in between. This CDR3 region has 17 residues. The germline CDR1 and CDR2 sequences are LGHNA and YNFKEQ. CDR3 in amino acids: CASSQERVTNSGNTIYF. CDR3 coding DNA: TGTGCCAGCAGCCAAGAGAGGGTAACCAACTCTGGAAACACCATATATTTT.